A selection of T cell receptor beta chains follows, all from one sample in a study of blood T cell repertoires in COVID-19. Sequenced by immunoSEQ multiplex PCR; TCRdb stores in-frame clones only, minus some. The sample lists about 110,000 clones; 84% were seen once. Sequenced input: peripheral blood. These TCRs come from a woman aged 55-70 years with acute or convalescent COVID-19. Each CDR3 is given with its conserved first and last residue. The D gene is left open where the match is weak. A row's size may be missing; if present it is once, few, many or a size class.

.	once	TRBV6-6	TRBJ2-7	CASSSPTSYEQYF	TGTGCCAGCAGTTCTCCGACTAGCTACGAGCAGTACTTC
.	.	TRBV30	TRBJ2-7	CAWSPGLDEQYF	TGTGCCTGGAGTCCGGGACTGGACGAGCAGTACTTC
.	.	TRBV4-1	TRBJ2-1	CASSQETYYNEQFF	TGCGCCAGCAGCCAAGAGACATATTACAATGAGCAGTTCTTC
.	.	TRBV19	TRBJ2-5	CASSRLLVHQETQYF	TGTGCCAGTAGTCGACTTCTGGTCCACCAAGAGACCCAGTACTTC
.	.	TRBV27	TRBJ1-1	CASSSLQGSTEAFF	TGTGCCAGCAGTTCCCTACAGGGTTCCACTGAAGCTTTCTTT
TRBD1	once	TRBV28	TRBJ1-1	CASPGQGEILNTEAFF	TGTGCCAGCCCCGGACAGGGCGAAATCCTGAACACTGAAGCTTTCTTT
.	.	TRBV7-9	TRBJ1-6	CASSLTQGSYNSPLHF	TGTGCCAGCAGTCTTACGCAGGGCTCCTATAATTCACCCCTCCACTTT
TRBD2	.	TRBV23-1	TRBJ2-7	CASSRPVSGSSYEQYF	TGCGCCAGCAGTCGACCGGTTAGCGGGAGCTCCTACGAGCAGTACTTC
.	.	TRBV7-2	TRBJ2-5	CASSVGQAIQETQYF	TGTGCCAGCAGCGTGGGACAAGCCATCCAAGAGACCCAGTACTTC
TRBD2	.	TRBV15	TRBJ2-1	CATSTGLPNEQFF	TGTGCCACCAGCACGGGACTACCCAATGAGCAGTTCTTC
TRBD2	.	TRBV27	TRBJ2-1	CASSWSGSQDNEQFF	TGTGCCAGCAGCTGGAGCGGGAGTCAGGACAATGAGCAGTTCTTC
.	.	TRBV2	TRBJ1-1	CASSVKFGNTEAFF	TGTGCCAGCAGTGTTAAGTTCGGGAACACTGAAGCTTTCTTT
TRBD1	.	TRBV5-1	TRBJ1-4	CASSFRGRSGEKLFF	TGCGCCAGCAGCTTCAGGGGGCGGTCTGGAGAAAAACTGTTTTTT
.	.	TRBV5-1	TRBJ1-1	CASSLVPPSNGGTEAFF	TGCGCCAGCAGCTTGGTTCCCCCATCTAACGGAGGCACTGAAGCTTTCTTT
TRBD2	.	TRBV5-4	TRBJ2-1	CASSPGGAGNEQFF	TGTGCCAGCAGCCCCGGGGGGGCCGGTAATGAGCAGTTCTTC
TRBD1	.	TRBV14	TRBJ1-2	CASRPTVDRVYGYTF	TGTGCCAGCAGACCAACGGTGGACAGGGTTTATGGCTACACCTTC
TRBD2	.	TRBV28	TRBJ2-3	CASSLWELAGGGDTQYF	TGTGCCAGCAGTTTGTGGGAACTAGCGGGAGGGGGCGATACGCAGTATTTT
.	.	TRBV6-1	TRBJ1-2	CASSEGYGTTYGYTF	TGTGCCAGCAGTGAAGGGTACGGGACAACCTATGGCTACACCTTC
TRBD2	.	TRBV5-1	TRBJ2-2	CASSWGAGGERTGELFF	TGCGCCAGCAGCTGGGGGGCCGGGGGGGAGCGCACCGGGGAGCTGTTTTTT
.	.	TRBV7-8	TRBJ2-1	CASRPVTGPSSYNEQFF	TGTGCCAGCAGACCCGTGACAGGCCCTAGCTCCTACAATGAGCAGTTCTTC
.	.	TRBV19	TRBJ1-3	CASSETVESGNTIYF	TGTGCCAGTAGTGAGACAGTCGAATCTGGAAACACCATATATTTT
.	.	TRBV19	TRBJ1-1	CASSVQGMNTEAFF	TGTGCCAGTAGTGTTCAGGGGATGAACACTGAAGCTTTCTTT
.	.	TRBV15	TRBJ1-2	CATSNPTGGYGYTF	TGTGCCACCAGCAACCCGACGGGGGGCTATGGCTACACCTTC
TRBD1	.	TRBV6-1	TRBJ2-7	CASSESPGQGVYEQYF	TGTGCCAGCAGTGAAAGTCCAGGACAGGGTGTCTACGAGCAGTACTTC
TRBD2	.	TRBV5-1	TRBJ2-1	CASSLGLAETDEQFF	TGCGCCAGCAGCCTGGGACTAGCGGAGACGGATGAGCAGTTCTTC
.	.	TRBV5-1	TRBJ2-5	CASSSGWGATVRYQETQYF	TGCGCCAGCAGCTCGGGCTGGGGAGCGACTGTACGGTACCAAGAGACCCAGTACTTC
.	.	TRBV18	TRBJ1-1	CASSTPGTRITEAFF	TGTGCCAGCTCAACACCCGGGACTCGGATCACTGAAGCTTTCTTT
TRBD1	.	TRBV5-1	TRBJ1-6	CASSAEDRGRSPLHF	TGCGCCAGCAGCGCCGAGGACAGGGGCCGTTCACCCCTCCACTTT
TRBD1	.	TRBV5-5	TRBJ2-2	CASSLVGQVTGELFF	TGTGCCAGCAGCTTGGTAGGACAGGTCACCGGGGAGCTGTTTTTT
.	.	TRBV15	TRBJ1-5	CATSREGAGRSHQPQHF	TGTGCCACCAGCAGAGAAGGGGCAGGCCGTAGCCATCAGCCCCAGCATTTT
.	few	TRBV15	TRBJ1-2	CATSRDLGGGGYTF	TGTGCCACCAGCAGAGATCTGGGGGGTGGTGGCTACACCTTC
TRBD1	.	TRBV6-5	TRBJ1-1	CASGQGGAFF	TGTGCCAGCGGACAGGGGGGAGCTTTCTTT
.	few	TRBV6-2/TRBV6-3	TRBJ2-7	CASSYYRDKHYEQYF	TGTGCCAGCAGTTACTACCGGGACAAACACTACGAGCAGTACTTC
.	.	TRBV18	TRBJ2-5	CASSPSGEAETQYF	TGTGCCAGCTCACCATCGGGGGAGGCCGAGACCCAGTACTTC
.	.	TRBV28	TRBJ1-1	CASSPDPGGDWNTEAFF	TGTGCCAGCAGTCCTGACCCCGGGGGAGATTGGAACACTGAAGCTTTCTTT
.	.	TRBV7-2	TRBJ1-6	CASSLQSGRGGSPLHF	TGTGCCAGCAGCTTACAATCAGGACGAGGGGGTTCACCCCTCCACTTT
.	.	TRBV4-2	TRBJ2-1	CASSHRYRGREDNEQFF	TGTGCCAGCAGCCACCGTTACAGAGGGCGAGAGGACAATGAGCAGTTCTTC
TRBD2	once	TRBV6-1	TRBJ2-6	CASSEAPGGAGANVLTF	TGTGCCAGCAGTGAAGCGCCGGGAGGGGCTGGGGCCAACGTCCTGACTTTC
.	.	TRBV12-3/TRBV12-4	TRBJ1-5	CASSLRGKQPQHF	TGTGCCAGCAGTCTCAGGGGCAAGCAGCCCCAGCATTTT
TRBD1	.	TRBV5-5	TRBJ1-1	CASSPRDRGRAFF	TGTGCCAGCAGCCCCCGGGACAGGGGTCGCGCTTTCTTT
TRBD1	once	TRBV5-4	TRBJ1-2	CASSSPGQVNYGYTF	TGTGCCAGCAGCTCTCCGGGACAGGTTAACTATGGCTACACCTTC
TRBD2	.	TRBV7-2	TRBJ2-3	CASRLTAGDTQYF	TGTGCCAGCAGACTAACAGCGGGGGATACGCAGTATTTT
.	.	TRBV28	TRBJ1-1	CASSLKQGLNTEAFF	TGTGCCAGCAGCCTTAAACAGGGATTGAACACTGAAGCTTTCTTT
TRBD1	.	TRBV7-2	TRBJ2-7	CASSLVTWDRAPYF	TGTGCCAGCAGCTTAGTGACGTGGGACAGGGCACCGTACTTC
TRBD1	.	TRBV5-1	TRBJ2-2	CASSLGPGTGDSGELFF	TGCGCCAGCAGCTTGGGCCCCGGGACAGGGGATAGCGGGGAGCTGTTTTTT
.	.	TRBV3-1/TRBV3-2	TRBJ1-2	CASSSSRRYGYTF	TGTGCCAGCAGCTCTTCGAGGCGCTATGGCTACACCTTC
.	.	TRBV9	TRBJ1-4	CASSRGNEKLFF	TGTGCCAGCAGCCGAGGGAATGAAAAACTGTTTTTT
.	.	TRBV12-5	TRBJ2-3	CASGEVGSAQYF	TGTGCTAGTGGGGAAGTCGGGTCTGCGCAGTATTTT
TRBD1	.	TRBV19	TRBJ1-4	CASSIIWMTGENEKLFF	TGTGCCAGTAGTATAATATGGATGACAGGGGAGAACGAAAAACTGTTTTTT
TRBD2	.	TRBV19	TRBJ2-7	CASRYSGGRSYEQYF	TGTGCCAGTAGGTATAGCGGGGGGAGATCCTACGAGCAGTACTTC
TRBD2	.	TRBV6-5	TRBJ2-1	CASSPLRGGYNEQFF	TGTGCCAGCAGTCCCCTTCGGGGGGGCTACAATGAGCAGTTCTTC
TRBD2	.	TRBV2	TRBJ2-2	CASSDLQRGNTGELFF	TGTGCCAGCAGTGATTTACAGCGGGGGAACACCGGGGAGCTGTTTTTT
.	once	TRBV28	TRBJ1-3	CASSLLGGRSGNTIYF	TGTGCCAGCAGTTTATTAGGCGGGCGCTCTGGAAACACCATATATTTT